The present T cell receptor beta chain was sequenced within a study of blood T cell repertoires in COVID-19. About the study: T cells, B-cell-depleted T cells, or PBMCs provided the cDNA or gDNA that served as material.

Generated by immunoSEQ multiplex PCR, the TCRdb table keeps only in-frame clones and is missing some. The sample contains more than 95,000 clones, more than 80% of which appear only once. Unmatched junction bases numbered 1, after V lost 0 bases and J lost 0 bases. Germline-derived CDR1 and CDR2 are LNHDA and SQIVND (reference sequence). The CDR3 has 17 residues. The sequence came from a woman aged 55-70 years with acute or convalescent COVID-19. The chain carries TRBV19 and TRBJ2-1; TRBD2 agrees at 11 bases. Sequencing used peripheral blood. The CDR3 spells CASSIDSGRASYNEQFF. In DNA, the CDR3 is TGTGCCAGTAGTATAGATAGCGGGAGGGCCTCCTACAATGAGCAGTTCTTC.